The 10 T cell receptor beta chains in this list originate from one sample, sequenced in a study of T cells in localized non-small cell lung cancer. Produced via immunoSEQ multiplex PCR; TCRdb's table is partial and in-frame only. The repertoire has about 53,000 clones, roughly 83% of them found once; the top ten carry 17%. Material: peripheral blood mononuclear cells, obtained before any cancer treatment. The receptors were sampled from a man aged 35 to 70 with stage III lung adenocarcinoma.

J is TRBJ2-1 and V is TRBV10-3; 10 bases align to TRBD2. CDR1 and CDR2 from the germline V gene are ENHRY and SYGVKD. There are 15 residues in the CDR3. The J segment lost 4 bases and the V segment lost 2 bases, leaving 2 bases of the junction unmatched. The CDR3 DNA follows: TGTGCCATCAGTGAGATTAGCGGGGGGTACAATGAGCAGTTCTTC. Translation: CAISEISGGYNEQFF.

The CDR3 loop is CASSYSTGQPQHF. DNA for the CDR3: TGTGCCAGCAGTTACTCAACGGGTCAGCCCCAGCATTTT. The genes are TRBV6-5 and TRBJ1-5; D not certain. The CDR3 covers 13 residues. Germline CDR1 reads MNHEY; CDR2 reads SVGAGI. Trimming pared 0 bases from V and 6 bases from J, leaving 6 bases between.

The chain joins TRBV27 to TRBJ1-1; D is undetermined. There are 15 residues in the CDR3. Per germline, CDR1 MNHEY and CDR2 SMNVEV (reference sequence). With 5 bases removed from V and 1 base from J, the gap between germline ends came to 14 bases. In nucleotides, the CDR3 is TGTGCCAGCAGTCCCTATATTGAAGGGAACACTGAAGCTTTCTTT. Protein sequence: CASSPYIEGNTEAFF.

This chain joins TRBV18 and TRBJ2-3, with TRBD2 matching over 11 bases. The CDR3 has 18 amino acids. Germline lookup yields CDR1 KGHSH and CDR2 LQKENI. V lost 3 bases to trimming and J lost 4 bases; unmatched junction nucleotides: 12. CDR3 loop: CASSPRSTSGKMADTQYF. In nucleotides, the CDR3 is TGTGCCAGCTCACCGCGGTCGACTAGCGGGAAGATGGCAGATACGCAGTATTTT.

This chain links TRBV29-1 with TRBJ2-2; D gene uncertain. Trimming cost V 6 bases and J 0 bases, with 11 bases left between them. CDR1 and CDR2 from the germline V gene are SQVTM and ANQGSEA. The CDR3 is made up of 14 amino acids. CDR3 sequence: CSVAALSNTGELFF. The CDR3 DNA is TGCAGCGTCGCGGCCTTATCGAACACCGGGGAGCTGTTTTTT.

The gene calls are TRBV6-1 and TRBJ2-1; D not certain. The length of the CDR3 is 14 residues. V gave up 2 bases and J gave up 6 bases, with 11 bases separating them. Looked up from germline, CDR1 is MNHNS and CDR2 is SASEGT. The chain's CDR3 is CASSESSWRNEQFF. CDR3 nucleotides: TGTGCCAGCAGTGAAAGCTCTTGGCGCAATGAGCAGTTCTTC.

The chain employs TRBV11-2 and TRBJ2-1, with D tentatively TRBD1 (6 bases). The germline V and J ends were trimmed by 1 base and 10 bases, with 11 bases remaining between them. The CDR3 length is 13 residues. Germline values: CDR1 SGHAT, CDR2 FQNNGV. The CDR3 sequence is CASSLVGGIEQFF. The CDR3 DNA sequence: TGTGCCAGCAGCTTAGTAGGGGGAATAGAGCAGTTCTTC.

This chain joins TRBV9 and TRBJ1-2; TRBD1 aligns across 7 bases. This CDR3 is built from 16 residues. After removal of 1 base from V and 4 bases from J, the junction contained 10 bases not matched to a gene. CDR1 and CDR2 (germline): SGDLS, YYNGEE. This chain's CDR3 is CASSVNRDRVSYGYTF. The CDR3 bases are TGTGCCAGCAGCGTAAACCGGGACAGAGTCTCCTATGGCTACACCTTC.

The chain recombines TRBV5-1 with TRBJ2-5; D tentatively fits TRBD1 or TRBD2 (5 bases each). CDR3 size: 14 residues. The germline V and J ends were trimmed by 5 bases and 5 bases, with 16 bases remaining between them. From germline, CDR1 is SGHRS and CDR2 YFSETQ. The DNA of the CDR3 is TGCGCCAGCAGTCTAGGGGCCGTAGCGGAGACCCAGTACTTC. Amino acid sequence: CASSLGAVAETQYF.

V usage is TRBV7-3 and J usage is TRBJ2-2, with TRBD2 as a possible D gene (6 bases). From germline, CDR1 is SGHTA and CDR2 FQGTGA. The CDR3 spans 19 residues. V was shortened by 4 bases and J by 4 bases, with 25 bases between the two germline ends. CDR3 loop: CASSSSAKRFGSGTGELFF. The CDR3 nucleotides read TGTGCCAGCAGCTCATCCGCGAAACGTTTCGGGAGTGGCACCGGGGAGCTGTTTTTT.